The sequence of this T cell receptor (beta chain) was determined in a study of control samples from healthy donors and cancer patients. Germline CDR1 reads KGHSH; CDR2 reads LQKENI. The CDR3 runs to 15 residues. The ends were cut back, 1 base at V and 0 bases at J, with 7 bases in the middle. The data were produced by immunoSEQ multiplex PCR, yet TCRdb's version contains in-frame clones alone and is incomplete. The sample includes about 15,000 clones, 75% to 90% seen only once; the top ten take approximately 10%. The TCR comes from a woman between 70 and 85 years old with colorectal cancer. The chain couples TRBV18 to TRBJ1-5, with D perhaps TRBD1 (5 bases). The sequencing sample was made of PBMCs. CDR3 in amino acids: CASSPQTGSNQPQHF. DNA for the CDR3: TGTGCCAGCTCACCACAAACAGGTAGCAATCAGCCCCAGCATTTT.